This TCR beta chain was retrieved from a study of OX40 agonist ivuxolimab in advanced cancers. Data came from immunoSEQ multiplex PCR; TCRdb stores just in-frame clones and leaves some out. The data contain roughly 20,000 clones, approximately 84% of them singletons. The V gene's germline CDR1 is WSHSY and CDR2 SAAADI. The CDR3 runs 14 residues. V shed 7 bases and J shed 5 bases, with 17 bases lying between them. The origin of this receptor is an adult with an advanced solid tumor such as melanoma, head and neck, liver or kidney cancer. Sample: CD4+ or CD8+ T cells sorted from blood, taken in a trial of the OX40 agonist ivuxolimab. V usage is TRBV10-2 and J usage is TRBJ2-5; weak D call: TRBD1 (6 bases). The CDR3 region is CASKLGAGVETQYF. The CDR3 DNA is TGCGCCAGCAAGTTGGGGGCCGGGGTCGAGACCCAGTACTTC.